Following are 4 T cell receptor beta chains from one sample sequenced in a study of vaccination and CD4 T cells after COVID-19. The time point is: late sampling 161 to 241 days after vaccination in three convalescent patients. Using its own MiXCR run on the PCR reads, TCRdb lists one record per CDR3 protein. The sample carries more than 25,000 distinct CDR3 sequences, approximately 49% recorded once. This sample comprised CD4+ T cells from blood, obtained about 7 months after SARS-CoV-2 vaccination. The receptors stem from a human donor who had recovered from COVID-19.

The J gene is TRBJ1-2, the V gene TRBV7-9; a possible D gene is TRBD1 (6 bases). V was shortened by 5 bases and J by 6 bases, with 13 bases between the two germline ends. CDR1 is SEHNR and CDR2 is FQNEAQ in the germline V gene (reference sequence). CDR3 length: 13 residues. CDR3 sequence: CASSEGGQHGYTF. CDR3 bases: TGTGCCAGCAGCGAGGGGGGTCAGCATGGCTACACCTTC.

V gene TRBV20-1 combines with J gene TRBJ2-5; 11 bases fit TRBD2. The CDR3 sequence is 16 residues long. Germline CDR1 DFQATT, CDR2 SNEGSKA (reference sequence). Trimming removed 4 bases from V and 0 bases from J; junction bases left unmatched: 7. CDR3 nucleotides: TGCAGTGCTATACTAGCGGGAGCGAAGTACCAAGAGACCCAGTACTTC. Translation gives CSAILAGAKYQETQYF.

The chain links TRBV6-1 to TRBJ2-7, with 9 bases lining up with TRBD1. Germline-derived CDR1 and CDR2 are MNHNS and SASEGT. The CDR3 is made up of 14 amino acids. After removal of 4 bases from V and 2 bases from J, the junction contained 3 bases not matched to a gene. This chain's CDR3 is CASSAYRGPYEQYF. For the CDR3, the DNA is TGTGCCAGCAGTGCCTACAGGGGGCCCTACGAGCAGTACTTC.

This clonotype is medium-sized. The rearrangement links TRBV15 to TRBJ2-3, with a tentative D call TRBD2 (5 bases). The germline V gene has CDR1 LNHNV and CDR2 YYDKDF (reference sequence). The CDR3 is made up of 14 amino acids. V was cut by 0 bases and J by 8 bases, with 12 bases left in between. The CDR3 spells CATSRDREAATQYF. The CDR3, as DNA: TGTGCCACCAGCAGAGACCGGGAAGCAGCTACGCAGTATTTT.